This T cell receptor (beta chain) was retrieved from a study of vaccination and CD4 T cells after COVID-19. Study context: Collection of post-COVID samples occurred a median around 96 days after diagnosis, spanning a range of 35 to 161.

Scientists ran DNA taken from cultured CD4+ T cells through the Oncomine TCR Beta short-read assay for sequencing. TCRdb reprocessed the PCR reads via MiXCR and lists one record per CDR3 protein. The table has more than 6,500 distinct CDR3 sequences, approximately 52% seen once. General study findings and limits: Rising from around 20 to 38, the median of SARS-CoV-2-reactive clonotypes did not change significantly.

Regarding treatment: roughly 11-day PBMC culture with coronavirus spike peptide pools or control peptides (ViraFEST assay). It was before the COVID-19 pandemic (2011-2018) that the unexposed donor's CD4+ T cells were collected. Negative-selection isolation of CD4+ T cells was performed after approximately 10 days of culture. Where cell yield allowed, unexposed-donor CD4+ T cells were probed with SARS-CoV-2 S/N and four cold-coronavirus spikes. A note on this clonotype: Its target is unknown.

This TCR derives from a human donor in good health. Material for sequencing was CD4+ T cells from blood, cultured in vitro.

This chain's CDR3 is CASSFGQGLVTF. The CDR3 DNA follows: TGTGCCAGCAGTTTTGGACAGGGGCTCGTCACCTTC. The chain uses TRBV28 and TRBJ1-2; 9 nucleotides agree with TRBD1. This CDR3 has 12 residues. The germline V gene encodes CDR1 MDHEN and CDR2 SYDVKM. V lost 3 bases to trimming and J lost 13 bases; unmatched junction nucleotides: 6.